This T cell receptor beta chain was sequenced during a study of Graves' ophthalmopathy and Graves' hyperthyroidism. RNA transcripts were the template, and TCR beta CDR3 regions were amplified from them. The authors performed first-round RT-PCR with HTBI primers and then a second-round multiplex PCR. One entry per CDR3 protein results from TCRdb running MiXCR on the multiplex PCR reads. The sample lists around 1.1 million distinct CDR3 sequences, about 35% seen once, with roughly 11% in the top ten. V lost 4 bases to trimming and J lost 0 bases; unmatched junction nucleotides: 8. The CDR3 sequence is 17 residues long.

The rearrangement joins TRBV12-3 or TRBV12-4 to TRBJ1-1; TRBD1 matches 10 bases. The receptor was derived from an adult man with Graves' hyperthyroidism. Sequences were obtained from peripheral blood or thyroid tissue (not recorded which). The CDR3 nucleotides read TGTGCCAGCAGTTCTCGTGGGGACAGGGGAATGAACACTGAAGCTTTCTTT. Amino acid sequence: CASSSRGDRGMNTEAFF.